These T cell receptor beta chains were read from a single sample in a study of blood T cells in healthy people across ages. One entry per CDR3 protein results from TCRdb running MiXCR on the 5' RACE reads. The sample records more than 800,000 distinct CDR3 sequences, 35% to 50% being singletons. The sequenced sample was blood. These receptors were obtained from a woman aged 55-69 years in good health. CDR3s include the opening cysteine and the closing phenylalanine or tryptophan. The order of the fields is D gene, V gene, J gene, clone size, CDR3 protein, CDR3 DNA. A D gene is named only where the DNA matches it firmly. The listing skips clone size in some rows; elsewhere it reads once, few, many or a size class.

TRBD1	TRBV28	TRBJ2-7	NA	CASSYRGQFYEQYF	TGTGCCAGCAGCTATCGGGGACAGTTCTACGAGCAGTACTTC
TRBD2	TRBV10-3	TRBJ2-5	few	CAISDQRREGETQYF	TGTGCCATCAGTGACCAGCGGAGGGAGGGAGAGACCCAGTACTTC
NA	TRBV7-9	TRBJ1-2	NA	CASSNVGFYGYTF	TGTGCCAGCAGCAACGTAGGATTCTATGGCTACACCTTC
NA	TRBV9	TRBJ1-2	NA	CASYRTVYGYTF	TGTGCCAGCTACCGAACAGTCTATGGCTACACCTTC
TRBD1	TRBV7-2	TRBJ2-3	few	CASSLAGSGGDDTQYF	TGTGCCAGCAGCTTAGCAGGGTCAGGGGGCGATGATACGCAGTATTTT
TRBD1	TRBV11-2	TRBJ2-3	NA	CASSTQGASDTQYF	TGTGCCAGCTCAACGCAGGGGGCGTCAGATACGCAGTATTTT
NA	TRBV28	TRBJ2-3	NA	CASSSQGLGTDTQYF	TGTGCCAGCAGTTCCCAGGGTTTGGGAACAGATACGCAGTATTTT
NA	TRBV20-1	TRBJ1-2	NA	CSASTANYGYTF	TGCAGTGCTAGCACAGCTAACTATGGCTACACCTTC
TRBD2	TRBV29-1	TRBJ2-7	NA	CSVERGAGNYEQYF	TGCAGCGTTGAGCGGGGGGCAGGAAACTACGAGCAGTACTTC
NA	TRBV20-1	TRBJ2-1	NA	CSAVGDSSYNEQFF	TGCAGTGCCGTGGGAGATAGCTCCTACAATGAGCAGTTCTTC
TRBD1	TRBV20-1	TRBJ2-1	few	CSASSGTGSHNEQFF	TGCAGTGCTAGCTCCGGGACAGGCAGCCACAATGAGCAGTTCTTC